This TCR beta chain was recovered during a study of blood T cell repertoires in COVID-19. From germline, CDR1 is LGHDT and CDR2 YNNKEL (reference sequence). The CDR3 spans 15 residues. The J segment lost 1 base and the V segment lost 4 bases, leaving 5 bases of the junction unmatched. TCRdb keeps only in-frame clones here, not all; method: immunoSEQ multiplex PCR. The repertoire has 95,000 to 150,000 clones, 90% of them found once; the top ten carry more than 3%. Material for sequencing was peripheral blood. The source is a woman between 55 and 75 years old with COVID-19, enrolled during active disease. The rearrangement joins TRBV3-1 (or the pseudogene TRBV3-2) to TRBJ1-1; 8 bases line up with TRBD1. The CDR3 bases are TGTGCCAGCAGCCCTACCGGGACAGGGAACACTGAAGCTTTCTTT. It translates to CASSPTGTGNTEAFF.